These T cell receptor beta chains were read from a single sample in a study of Graves' ophthalmopathy and Graves' hyperthyroidism. MiXCR was run by TCRdb on the multiplex PCR reads, yielding one entry per CDR3 protein. The sample has some 1.1 million distinct CDR3 sequences, roughly two fifths seen once. Sequenced input: peripheral blood or thyroid tissue (not recorded which). The receptors come from an adult man with Graves' hyperthyroidism. Both conserved end residues are part of each CDR3. D genes are given only for firm matches. The size of a clone is reported for some rows only, either as once, few or many, or as a class for expanded clones.

TRBJ1-1,-,TRBV7-2,-,CASSLFPGNTEAFF,TGTGCCAGCAGCTTATTTCCCGGGAACACTGAAGCTTTCTTT
TRBJ2-7,TRBD1,TRBV7-9,many,CASSSRDRESYEQYF,TGTGCCAGCAGCTCCCGGGACAGGGAATCCTACGAGCAGTACTTC
TRBJ1-1,-,TRBV12-3/TRBV12-4,-,CASSHQGSTEAFF,TGTGCCAGCAGTCATCAGGGTAGCACTGAAGCTTTCTTT
TRBJ2-7,-,TRBV5-1,-,CASSRTGGQAYEQYF,TGCGCCAGCAGCAGAACCGGTGGACAAGCCTACGAGCAGTACTTC
TRBJ1-1,-,TRBV7-2,-,CASSSRAFF,TGTGCCAGCAGCTCCCGGGCTTTCTTT
TRBJ1-5,TRBD1,TRBV7-8,-,CASSPNRGLNQPQHF,TGTGCCAGCAGCCCCAACAGGGGGCTAAATCAGCCCCAGCATTTT
TRBJ2-6,-,TRBV20-1,-,CSARGLYKGNSGANVLTF,TGCAGTGCTAGAGGGTTGTATAAGGGCAACTCTGGGGCCAACGTCCTGACTTTC
TRBJ1-6,TRBD1,TRBV6-1,many,CASRDRANSPLHF,TGTGCCAGCAGAGACAGGGCCAATTCACCCCTCCACTTT
TRBJ1-4,-,TRBV5-1,few,CASSLGDLPDEKLFF,TGCGCCAGCAGCTTGGGCGACCTCCCGGATGAAAAACTGTTTTTT
TRBJ1-5,-,TRBV29-1,many,CSVVVGPSSNQPQHF,TGCAGCGTTGTAGTAGGACCCTCATCCAATCAGCCCCAGCATTTT
TRBJ1-4,-,TRBV7-6,many,CASSPARSGEKLFF,TGTGCCAGCAGCCCGGCGAGGAGCGGTGAAAAACTGTTTTTT
TRBJ1-1,TRBD1,TRBV7-9,few,CAILHPPDRLNTEAFF,TGTGCCATTCTTCACCCTCCGGACAGGCTGAACACTGAAGCTTTCTTT
TRBJ2-6,-,TRBV4-3,few,CASSQADPNSWANVLTF,TGCGCCAGCAGCCAAGCGGACCCGAACAGCTGGGCCAACGTCCTGACTTTC
TRBJ1-4,-,TRBV15,many,CATSRGDNNEKLFF,TGTGCCACCAGCAGAGGGGACAATAATGAAAAACTGTTTTTT
TRBJ1-2,-,TRBV10-3,many,CAIGDKYGYTF,TGTGCCATCGGAGACAAATATGGCTACACCTTC
TRBJ1-2,TRBD1,TRBV7-2,many,CASSITGVINYGYTF,TGTGCCAGCAGCATAACAGGGGTCATAAACTATGGCTACACCTTC
TRBJ2-7,-,TRBV10-2,-,CASRDLVSGAYEQYF,TGCGCCAGCAGAGATCTGGTGTCGGGAGCCTACGAGCAGTACTTC
TRBJ1-6,-,TRBV2,-,CASHEHTPSPLHF,TGTGCCAGCCATGAACATACCCCTTCACCCCTCCACTTT
TRBJ2-7,-,TRBV20-1,-,CSASPRCIGEQYF,TGCAGTGCTAGCCCTAGGTGTATTGGCGAGCAGTACTTC
TRBJ1-1,-,TRBV29-1,many,CSVGELDEAFF,TGCAGCGTGGGGGAATTGGATGAAGCTTTCTTT
TRBJ1-5,TRBD1,TRBV20-1,-,CSARGRRGRDEHF,TGCAGTGCTAGAGGTCGCAGGGGGCGGGACGAGCATTTT
TRBJ1-1,-,TRBV10-2,many,CATPGHMNTEAFF,TGCGCCACGCCGGGACACATGAACACTGAAGCTTTCTTT
TRBJ2-7,TRBD2,TRBV6-4,-,CASSDTSGTYNEQYF,TGTGCCAGCAGTGACACTAGCGGGACCTACAATGAGCAGTACTTC
TRBJ1-1,TRBD1,TRBV7-9,-,CASSSTGSGAFF,TGTGCCAGCAGCTCGACAGGGTCGGGAGCTTTCTTT
TRBJ1-2,-,TRBV11-2,many,CASSLLNRDYGYTF,TGTGCCAGCAGCTTATTAAATAGGGACTATGGCTACACCTTC
TRBJ1-4,-,TRBV14,few,CASSRRRTDEKLFF,TGTGCCAGCAGCCGGAGAAGGACAGACGAAAAACTGTTTTTT
TRBJ1-4,TRBD1,TRBV9,-,CASPARKGTGNEKLFF,TGTGCCAGTCCCGCGCGGAAAGGGACAGGTAATGAAAAACTGTTTTTT
TRBJ1-1,TRBD1,TRBV20-1,many,CSAFRGHMNTEAFF,TGCAGTGCGTTCAGGGGGCACATGAACACTGAAGCTTTCTTT
TRBJ2-7,-,TRBV11-3,-,CASSLDWGTGEQYF,TGTGCCAGCAGCTTAGATTGGGGGACGGGAGAGCAGTACTTC
TRBJ2-2,TRBD1,TRBV24-1,many,CATGPTGSTGELFF,TGTGCCACCGGGCCGACAGGGAGCACCGGGGAGCTGTTTTTT
TRBJ2-6,-,TRBV20-1,many,CSATRSNVLTF,TGCAGTGCTACCCGCTCCAACGTCCTGACTTTC
TRBJ1-5,-,TRBV12-3/TRBV12-4,few,CASSYGMDQPQHF,TGTGCCAGCAGTTATGGTATGGATCAGCCCCAGCATTTT
TRBJ1-1,-,TRBV29-1,-,CSVDIGRLRAEAFF,TGCAGCGTTGATATTGGACGACTCAGGGCTGAAGCTTTCTTT
TRBJ2-3,-,TRBV29-1,-,CSVVGFESDTQYF,TGCAGCGTTGTAGGGTTTGAATCGGATACGCAGTATTTT
TRBJ2-5,TRBD2,TRBV2,-,CASSWTSGRRETQYF,TGTGCCAGCAGTTGGACTAGCGGGAGGAGGGAGACCCAGTACTTC
TRBJ2-2,TRBD2,TRBV7-9,-,CASSAQLAGGWELFF,TGTGCCAGCAGCGCCCAGCTAGCGGGAGGGTGGGAGCTGTTTTTT
TRBJ2-7,-,TRBV10-3,-,CAWSDGLEQYF,TGTGCCTGGAGTGATGGGCTCGAGCAGTACTTC
TRBJ1-6,-,TRBV2,once,CASSLRQYNSPLHF,TGTGCCAGCAGCCTACGGCAGTATAATTCACCCCTCCACTTT
TRBJ1-2,TRBD1,TRBV7-9,-,CASSNRDRGWGYTF,TGCGCCAGCAGCAACCGGGACAGGGGATGGGGCTACACCTTC
TRBJ1-6,-,TRBV6-5,-,CASSYFSSPLHF,TGTGCCAGCAGTTATTTTTCCTCACCCCTCCACTTT
TRBJ1-5,-,TRBV9,few,CASTGYLNQPQHF,TGTGCCAGCACCGGGTATCTTAATCAGCCCCAGCATTTT
TRBJ2-5,-,TRBV5-1,-,CASSLGGPWGTQETQYF,TGCGCCAGCAGCTTGGGAGGCCCCTGGGGGACCCAAGAGACCCAGTACTTC
TRBJ1-3,-,TRBV19,few,CASTLGSFSGNTIYF,TGTGCCAGTACCCTCGGGTCTTTCTCTGGAAACACCATATATTTT
TRBJ1-1,TRBD1,TRBV20-1,few,CSARDNRGRYEAFF,TGCAGTGCTAGAGATAACAGGGGCCGATATGAAGCTTTCTTT
TRBJ1-2,-,TRBV30,few,CAWVGGSYGYTF,TGTGCCTGGGTTGGGGGGTCCTATGGCTACACCTTC
TRBJ2-7,TRBD1,TRBV6-5,many,CASSGRRTGDEQYF,TGTGCCAGCAGTGGCCGTAGGACAGGGGACGAGCAGTACTTC
TRBJ1-1,-,TRBV10-1,-,CASSASGTPEAFF,TGCGCCAGCAGTGCCTCGGGTACCCCTGAAGCTTTCTTT
TRBJ1-1,-,TRBV10-3,-,CAISDGLRRDTEAFF,TGTGCCATCAGCGACGGACTCCGAAGGGACACTGAAGCTTTCTTT